This is a list of T cell receptor beta chains from one sample in a study of T cells in Graves' hyperthyroidism and ophthalmopathy. TCRdb recomputed calls from the multiplex PCR reads with MiXCR, one row per CDR3 protein. In the table there are 450,000 to 600,000 distinct CDR3 sequences, 15% to 20% of which are singletons. The specimen was blood. These receptors were taken from a man in his forties or fifties with Graves' ophthalmopathy. The conserved cysteine and the conserved F or W are not part of the CDR3 here. The order of the fields is J gene, V gene, CDR3 protein.

J gene: TRBJ2-7
V gene: TRBV19
CDR3 protein: ASTRTGSYEQY

J gene: TRBJ2-7
V gene: TRBV18
CDR3 protein: ASSPNLGYEQY

J gene: TRBJ2-1
V gene: TRBV9
CDR3 protein: ASSPRTGVVNEQF

J gene: TRBJ2-1
V gene: TRBV6-2/TRBV6-3
CDR3 protein: ASSYPSGRNEQF

J gene: TRBJ2-3
V gene: TRBV24-1
CDR3 protein: ATSAGDTDTQY

J gene: TRBJ2-7
V gene: TRBV12-3/TRBV12-4
CDR3 protein: ASTLTGSYEQY

J gene: TRBJ2-5
V gene: TRBV30
CDR3 protein: AWRPGQGVETQY

J gene: TRBJ2-3
V gene: TRBV5-1
CDR3 protein: ASSLVGGNTQY

J gene: TRBJ1-4
V gene: TRBV10-2
CDR3 protein: ATSGTANEKLF

J gene: TRBJ2-1
V gene: TRBV9
CDR3 protein: ASSEVPENEQF

J gene: TRBJ2-1
V gene: TRBV7-9
CDR3 protein: ASSSSLRGQGAGNEQF

J gene: TRBJ1-2
V gene: TRBV13
CDR3 protein: ASSVTGKANYGYT

J gene: TRBJ1-3
V gene: TRBV6-2/TRBV6-3
CDR3 protein: ASGAWAFPLTIY

J gene: TRBJ1-5
V gene: TRBV2
CDR3 protein: ASIGQGHNQPQH

J gene: TRBJ2-2
V gene: TRBV20-1
CDR3 protein: SATKRGLATNTGELF

J gene: TRBJ1-4
V gene: TRBV7-9
CDR3 protein: ASSSKRLRNREQNEKLF

J gene: TRBJ2-5
V gene: TRBV2
CDR3 protein: ASSLAQPGFQETQY

J gene: TRBJ2-7
V gene: TRBV7-6
CDR3 protein: ASRPSVGQGPYEQY

J gene: TRBJ1-2
V gene: TRBV5-1
CDR3 protein: ASSQVPDYGYT

J gene: TRBJ2-5
V gene: TRBV11-2
CDR3 protein: ASGYPPTGTPAETQY

J gene: TRBJ2-2
V gene: TRBV6-4
CDR3 protein: ASSRGRGNTGELF

J gene: TRBJ2-2
V gene: TRBV28
CDR3 protein: ASLTGGTNTGELF

J gene: TRBJ1-1
V gene: TRBV5-1
CDR3 protein: ASSLGSDRGAKAF

J gene: TRBJ1-2
V gene: TRBV12-3/TRBV12-4
CDR3 protein: ASSLEADTYGYT

J gene: TRBJ2-1
V gene: TRBV11-2
CDR3 protein: AWLEASGRNEQF

J gene: TRBJ2-5
V gene: TRBV7-9
CDR3 protein: ASSLAGRGRSQETQY

J gene: TRBJ2-1
V gene: TRBV6-1
CDR3 protein: ASSAVEGGYEQF

J gene: TRBJ2-3
V gene: TRBV9
CDR3 protein: ASSVQASSDTQY

J gene: TRBJ1-6
V gene: TRBV28
CDR3 protein: ASSFSPYNSPLH

J gene: TRBJ2-1
V gene: TRBV19
CDR3 protein: ASSMGQGALGEQF

J gene: TRBJ1-2
V gene: TRBV6-1
CDR3 protein: ASSEDRVLGYT

J gene: TRBJ1-2
V gene: TRBV5-6
CDR3 protein: ASSLGQVRVHGYT

J gene: TRBJ1-5
V gene: TRBV7-2
CDR3 protein: ASSIDRDQRIN

J gene: TRBJ2-3
V gene: TRBV12-5
CDR3 protein: ASGDPGQGVITDTQY

J gene: TRBJ2-7
V gene: TRBV7-9
CDR3 protein: ASSHGTPTLYEQY

J gene: TRBJ1-6
V gene: TRBV11-2
CDR3 protein: ASSPRGRNSPLH

J gene: TRBJ1-5
V gene: TRBV28
CDR3 protein: ASSSMYSNQPQH

J gene: TRBJ2-7
V gene: TRBV4-1
CDR3 protein: ASSRDGEFGGQY

J gene: TRBJ2-1
V gene: TRBV7-8
CDR3 protein: ASSLGGRGINEQF

J gene: TRBJ1-2
V gene: TRBV5-1
CDR3 protein: ASRAGEGYT

J gene: TRBJ2-1
V gene: TRBV10-2
CDR3 protein: ASSGPGQGNYNEQF

J gene: TRBJ1-4
V gene: TRBV28
CDR3 protein: AGSFPGTGGEKLF

J gene: TRBJ2-3
V gene: TRBV28
CDR3 protein: ASSQGLAGGSTDTQY

J gene: TRBJ1-5
V gene: TRBV25-1
CDR3 protein: ALKIRGHSNQPQH

J gene: TRBJ1-1
V gene: TRBV5-1
CDR3 protein: ASREGLRNTEAF

J gene: TRBJ2-4
V gene: TRBV20-1
CDR3 protein: SVPPRAGAKNIQY

J gene: TRBJ2-1
V gene: TRBV20-1
CDR3 protein: SARDSRLAGGLGRLNEQF

J gene: TRBJ1-5
V gene: TRBV19
CDR3 protein: ASRGSGQGISQPQH

J gene: TRBJ2-7
V gene: TRBV3-1
CDR3 protein: ASSQGNRGFYEQY

J gene: TRBJ1-2
V gene: TRBV29-1
CDR3 protein: SVDGTVLTNYGYT

J gene: TRBJ1-1
V gene: TRBV11-1
CDR3 protein: ASTPGGATEAF

J gene: TRBJ1-5
V gene: TRBV6-1
CDR3 protein: ASRARDNQPQH

J gene: TRBJ2-7
V gene: TRBV29-1
CDR3 protein: SVEAGTANPYEQY